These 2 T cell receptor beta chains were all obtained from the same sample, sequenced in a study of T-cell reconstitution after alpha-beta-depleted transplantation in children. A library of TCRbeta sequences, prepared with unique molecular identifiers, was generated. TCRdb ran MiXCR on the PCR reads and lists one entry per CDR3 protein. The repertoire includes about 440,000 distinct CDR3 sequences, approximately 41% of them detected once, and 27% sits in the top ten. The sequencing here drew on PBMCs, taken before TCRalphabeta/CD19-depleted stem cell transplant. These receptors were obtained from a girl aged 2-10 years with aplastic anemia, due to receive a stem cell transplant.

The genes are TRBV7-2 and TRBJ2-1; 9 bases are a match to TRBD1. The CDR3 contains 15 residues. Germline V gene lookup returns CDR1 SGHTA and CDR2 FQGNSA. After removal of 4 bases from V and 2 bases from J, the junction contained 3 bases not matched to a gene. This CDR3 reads CASSSDRGAYNEQFF. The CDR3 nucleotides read TGTGCCAGCAGCTCCGACAGGGGGGCCTACAATGAGCAGTTCTTC.

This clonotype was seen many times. The CDR3 region is CASSQEGLYNEQFF. The DNA for the CDR3 is TGCGCCAGCAGCCAGGAGGGACTGTACAATGAGCAGTTCTTC. The chain recombines TRBV4-3 with TRBJ2-1; TRBD2 is a possible D gene (6 bases). Trimming pared 3 bases from V and 4 bases from J, leaving 10 bases between. This CDR3 is 14 amino acids long. Germline CDR1 LGHNA, CDR2 YSLEER.